Detailed here is one TCR beta chain. The sample belongs to a study of cytomegalovirus exposure and HLA in healthy donors. The PCR employed 60 Vbeta primers together with 13 Jbeta primers. TCRdb keeps only in-frame clones here, not all; method: immunoSEQ multiplex PCR. Here the sample spans 150,000 to 200,000 clones, roughly four fifths being singletons. The sequence was obtained from a woman aged 40 to 50 in good health and CMV-seronegative. The sample consisted of PBMCs.

The CDR3, as DNA: TGTGCCTGTAGGGACACCTATAACTATGGCTACACCTTC. This codes for CACRDTYNYGYTF. The V gene is TRBV6-5, the J gene TRBJ1-2; D may be TRBD1 (6 bases). V lost 11 bases and J lost 1, with 14 bases in between. From germline, CDR1 is MNHEY and CDR2 SVGAGI. This CDR3 region has 13 residues.